Each of the 31 T cell receptor beta chains below was sequenced from the same sample in a study of blood T cells in healthy people across ages. Sample-barcoded 5' priming and a J-beta primer mix drove a second PCR of roughly 6 to 12 cycles. TCRdb re-analysed the 5' RACE reads in MiXCR, keeping a single row per CDR3 protein. The sample gives 910,000 or so distinct CDR3 sequences, approximately 50% of which show up once; over 20% is in the top ten. The specimen was blood. The receptors shown here come from a woman aged 55-69 years in good health.

The chain carries TRBV5-6 and TRBJ1-5; 9 nucleotides align to TRBD1. V gave up 2 bases and J gave up 5 bases; unmatched junction bases: 8. The CDR3 length is 16 residues. Germline values: CDR1 SGHDT, CDR2 YYEEEE. This CDR3 reads CASSLTGQGRDQPQHF. The CDR3 DNA is TGTGCCAGCAGCTTAACGGGACAGGGTCGAGATCAGCCCCAGCATTTT.

This clonotype was seen a handful of times. The chain couples TRBV12-3 or TRBV12-4 to TRBJ2-1, with D possibly being TRBD2 (6 bases). The CDR3 spans 13 residues. V gave up 6 bases and J gave up 4 bases, with 10 bases separating them. The CDR3 sequence: CASRPGLYNEQFF. Here the CDR3 DNA reads TGTGCCAGCAGGCCGGGACTTTACAATGAGCAGTTCTTC.

The chain uses TRBV20-1 and TRBJ2-3; 7 nucleotides agree with TRBD2. With V trimmed by 1 base and J by 3 bases, 13 bases remained unmatched. The CDR3 is 17 amino acids. From germline, CDR1 is DFQATT and CDR2 SNEGSKA (reference sequence). CDR3 DNA: TGCAGTGCTAGAGTCTGGGAGGGCCTGGTTTTGACAGATACGCAGTATTTT. Its protein product is CSARVWEGLVLTDTQYF.

This rearrangement joins TRBV28 to TRBJ2-3; 10 bases are a match to TRBD1. The CDR3 totals 16 residues. The trim removed 5 bases at V and 4 bases at J, leaving 9 bases unmatched. Germline-derived CDR1 and CDR2 are MDHEN and SYDVKM. CDR3 region: CASSRQGAVKADTQYF. CDR3 in DNA: TGTGCCAGCAGTCGACAGGGGGCGGTGAAGGCAGATACGCAGTATTTT. Drawing the rest from reference TRBV28 and TRBJ2-3, the complete variable domain is DVKVTQSSRYLVKRTGEKVFLECVQDMDHENMFWYRQDPGLGLRLIYFSYDVKMKEKGDIPEGYSVSREKKERFSLILESASTNQTSMYLCASSRQGAVKADTQYFGPGTRLTVL.

The V gene is TRBV4-1, the J gene TRBJ2-7; 7 nucleotides line up with TRBD2. The CDR3 runs to 20 residues. V was pared by 0 bases and J by 2 bases, with 19 bases of the junction left unmatched. The germline CDR1 and CDR2 sequences are MGHRA and YSYEKL. Written as DNA, the CDR3 is TGCGCCAGCAGCCAAGAAAGGGGTGGTATGCTCGGCGGGGGAACCTACGAGCAGTACTTC. It encodes CASSQERGGMLGGGTYEQYF.

This chain connects TRBV18 to TRBJ1-2, with no clear D. The germline gives CDR1 KGHSH, CDR2 LQKENI. Trimming cost V 3 bases and J 6 bases, with 17 bases left between them. This CDR3 comprises 15 residues. The CDR3 DNA is TGTGCCAGCTCACCTCAAATAGCGGAGATAGATGGCTACACCTTC. Its translation: CASSPQIAEIDGYTF.

The chain links TRBV4-1 to TRBJ2-7; D gene uncertain. Judging by the DNA end, TRBJ2-5 fits better; the J call may be wrong. The CDR3 is 14 residues long. Per germline, CDR1 MGHRA and CDR2 YSYEKL. The CDR3 region is CASSPLVGSETQYF. Here the CDR3 DNA reads TGCGCCAGCAGCCCCCTCGTCGGATCCGAGACCCAGTACTTC.

V is TRBV12-3 or TRBV12-4 and J is TRBJ2-7; maybe TRBD2 (5 bases). V lost 6 bases and J lost 7, with 13 bases in between. The CDR3 covers 12 residues. CDR3 in amino acids: CASSSYSGEQYF. Here the CDR3 DNA reads TGTGCCAGCAGCTCTTATTCGGGAGAGCAGTACTTC.

The V gene is TRBV20-1, the J gene TRBJ1-2, with a possible D match to TRBD1 (6 bases). V lost 0 bases and J 5 bases, leaving 13 bases between the germline ends. CDR1 is DFQATT and CDR2 is SNEGSKA in the germline V gene (reference sequence). This CDR3 has 14 residues. The CDR3 DNA follows: TGCAGTGCTAGAGACCCCCGGACAGAGTATGGCTACACCTTC. Translating gives CSARDPRTEYGYTF.

V usage is TRBV5-1 and J usage is TRBJ2-5, with 7 bases that match TRBD2. The end of the DNA aligns better with TRBJ2-7, so the J call may be wrong. This CDR3 has 15 amino acids. The germline CDR1 and CDR2 sequences are SGHRS and YFSETQ. In DNA, the CDR3 is TGCGCCAGCAGCTGGGGTAGCGGGTCTACCTACGAGCAGTACTTC. Translated: CASSWGSGSTYEQYF.

The chain joins TRBV4-1 to TRBJ2-3; 13 nucleotides align to TRBD2. Germline loops: CDR1 MGHRA, CDR2 YSYEKL. This CDR3 has 18 amino acids. J gave up 1 base and V 8 bases, and 12 bases lay outside the gene matches. CDR3 region: CASGTGLAGPRGTDTQYF. The DNA of the CDR3 is TGCGCCAGCGGAACGGGACTAGCGGGACCCCGGGGCACAGATACGCAGTATTTT.

The V and J genes are TRBV11-2 and TRBJ1-1; D remains unclear. Germline loops: CDR1 SGHAT, CDR2 FQNNGV. CDR3 length equals 12 residues. Deletions cut 1 base from V and 8 bases from J, with 8 bases between. CDR3 sequence (DNA): TGTGCCAGCAGCTTAGGAGGGATGGAAGCTTTCTTT. Translated, it gives CASSLGGMEAFF.

This rearrangement joins TRBV7-2 to TRBJ2-3; D may match TRBD1 or TRBD2 (7 bases each). This CDR3 spans 15 amino acids. CDR1 is SGHTA and CDR2 is FQGNSA in the germline V gene. V lost 1 base and J lost 10, with 18 bases in between. The CDR3 protein is CASSLEPGGGTSQYF. Here the CDR3 DNA reads TGTGCCAGCAGCTTAGAGCCAGGGGGGGGGACGTCGCAGTATTTT.

The chain combines TRBV6-6 with TRBJ2-5, with TRBD2 matching 8 bases. The CDR3 is 16 amino acids. V was pared by 5 bases and J by 7 bases, with 15 bases of the junction left unmatched. The V gene's germline CDR1 is MNHNY and CDR2 SVGAGI (reference sequence). CDR3 sequence reads: CASSTPLGSGSGTQYF. As DNA, the CDR3 is TGTGCCAGCAGTACCCCTTTAGGGAGCGGGAGTGGGACCCAGTACTTC.

This chain connects TRBV10-2 to TRBJ2-1; 13 bases are shared with TRBD2. The CDR3 has 13 amino acids. V shed 11 bases and J 6 bases; nucleotides not matched to a gene: 4. Germline V gene sequence: CDR1 WSHSY, CDR2 SAAADI. The CDR3 reads CAGGTSGINEQFF. For the CDR3, the DNA is TGCGCCGGAGGGACTAGCGGGATCAATGAGCAGTTCTTC.

V is TRBV11-2 and J is TRBJ2-5; D is unresolved. Germline CDR1 reads SGHAT; CDR2 reads FQNNGV. This CDR3 is 13 amino acids long. The V end was cut by 5 bases, the J end by 4 bases, with 11 bases between. The CDR3 protein is CASSPRGVETQYF. The CDR3 DNA reads TGTGCCAGCAGCCCTCGTGGGGTAGAGACCCAGTACTTC.

The chain employs TRBV18 and TRBJ1-5, with D possibly TRBD1 on 5 matching bases. V was cut by 3 bases and J by 4 bases, with 10 bases left in between. There are 14 residues in the CDR3. Germline V gives CDR1 KGHSH, CDR2 LQKENI. In nucleotides, the CDR3 is TGTGCCAGCTCACCGGGGACGTGGAATCAGCCCCAGCATTTT. Encoded protein: CASSPGTWNQPQHF.

This chain's CDR3 is CASSQDGRDRASYNEQFF. CDR3 sequence (DNA): TGCGCCAGCAGCCAAGACGGGAGGGACAGGGCTTCCTACAATGAGCAGTTCTTC. The V and J genes are TRBV4-1 and TRBJ2-1; TRBD1 might be the D (9 bases). From germline, CDR1 is MGHRA and CDR2 YSYEKL. The V and J ends lost 0 bases and 1 base respectively, with 16 bases between them. The CDR3 sequence is 18 residues long.

This sequence joins TRBV7-7 and TRBJ2-1, with TRBD2 as a possible D gene (5 bases). Between the trimmed V and J ends, which lost 2 bases and 6 bases, there was a span of 11 bases. Germline V CDR1 and CDR2: SSHAT, FNYEAQ (reference sequence). The CDR3 spans 14 residues. CDR3 DNA: TGTGCCAGCAGCTTAAGGCCTAGCAGCAATGAGCAGTTCTTC. It yields the protein CASSLRPSSNEQFF.

The genes are TRBV7-9 and TRBJ2-1, with a possible D match to TRBD1 (5 bases). Trimming cost V 1 base and J 10 bases, with 14 bases left between them. Germline CDR1 SEHNR, CDR2 FQNEAQ (reference sequence). The CDR3 is 14 residues long. CDR3 in amino acids: CASSLGPGKYEQFF. CDR3 nucleotides: TGTGCCAGCAGCTTAGGGCCAGGGAAGTACGAGCAGTTCTTC.

The rearrangement joins TRBV4-2 to TRBJ2-7; a weak D match, TRBD2 (5 bases). CDR1 and CDR2 from the germline V gene are LGHNA and YNFKEQ. The V end was cut by 0 bases, the J end by 7 bases, with 10 bases between. The CDR3 has 13 amino acids. The CDR3 DNA follows: TGTGCCAGCAGCCAAGAACCCAGCGGTGAGCAGTACTTC. Protein sequence: CASSQEPSGEQYF.

There are a few counts of this clonotype. V usage is TRBV2 and J usage is TRBJ1-1; no reliable D call. Germline V CDR1 and CDR2: SNHLY, FYNNEI. Trimming stripped 7 bases from V and 1 base from J, with 10 bases between. This CDR3 spans 13 amino acids. CDR3 amino acids: CASTFTENTEAFF. The CDR3 DNA is TGTGCCAGCACCTTTACGGAGAACACTGAAGCTTTCTTT.

V and J are TRBV15 and TRBJ2-3; D gene uncertain. Germline CDR1 LNHNV, CDR2 YYDKDF (reference sequence). V was pared by 4 bases and J by 2 bases, with 13 bases between. This CDR3 has 15 residues. This CDR3 is CATSTRKGPTDTQYF. The CDR3 DNA is TGTGCCACCAGCACCCGGAAAGGGCCCACAGATACGCAGTATTTT.

V and J are TRBV28 and TRBJ2-3; D may be TRBD2 (5 bases). Deletions cut 5 bases from V and 4 bases from J, with 22 bases between. The CDR3 length is 17 residues. From germline, CDR1 is MDHEN and CDR2 SYDVKM. The DNA for the CDR3 is TGTGCCAGCAGTAAGGTTCGGGGATACTCAATCCCAGATACGCAGTATTTT. Its protein is CASSKVRGYSIPDTQYF.

V usage is TRBV12-3 or TRBV12-4 and J usage is TRBJ2-1; D may match TRBD1 or TRBD2 (5 bases each). Trimming removed 5 bases at V and 9 bases at J, with 17 bases between. This CDR3 is built from 14 residues. CDR3 nucleotides: TGTGCCAGCAGTGACCGGGGTGATGGGGGTGAGCAGTTCTTC. Amino acids: CASSDRGDGGEQFF.

The V call is TRBV2, the J call TRBJ2-3; 7 bases match TRBD2. J gave up 2 bases and V 4 bases, and 3 bases lay outside the gene matches. Germline lookup yields CDR1 SNHLY and CDR2 FYNNEI. This CDR3 contains 14 residues. The CDR3 region is CASSVAGATDTQYF. The CDR3 DNA follows: TGTGCCAGCAGTGTAGCGGGTGCCACAGATACGCAGTATTTT.

The CDR3 region is CSVVVSTSYEQYF. The CDR3, as DNA: TGCAGCGTTGTGGTCAGTACTTCCTACGAGCAGTACTTC. The V gene is TRBV29-1, the J gene TRBJ2-7; D ambiguous. There are 13 residues in the CDR3. Germline V gene data show CDR1 as SQVTM and CDR2 as ANQGSEA. The V end was cut by 4 bases, the J end by 1 base, with 11 bases between.

This rearrangement joins TRBV20-1 to TRBJ2-7, with D possibly being TRBD2 (7 bases). Trimming pared 6 bases from V and 3 bases from J, leaving 21 bases between. From germline, CDR1 is DFQATT and CDR2 SNEGSKA (reference sequence). The CDR3 length is 15 residues. The CDR3 nucleotides are TGCAGTGCCAGGGAGGGGGGGACAAACTTCTACGAGCAGTACTTC. This sequence encodes CSAREGGTNFYEQYF.

The genes are TRBV28 and TRBJ2-1, with 14 bases aligning to TRBD2. This CDR3 has 15 amino acids. Trimming removed 9 bases from V and 6 bases from J; junction bases left unmatched: 7. CDR1 and CDR2 (germline): MDHEN, SYDVKM. CDR3 residues: CASLPGTSGSNEQFF. The CDR3 DNA reads TGTGCCAGTCTTCCCGGGACTAGCGGGAGCAATGAGCAGTTCTTC.

CDR3 sequence: CAISEDDRGPETQYF. The CDR3, as DNA: TGTGCCATCAGTGAGGACGACAGGGGGCCCGAGACCCAGTACTTC. The chain employs TRBV10-3 and TRBJ2-5, with 10 bases lining up with TRBD1. The CDR3 is 15 residues long. Trimming cost V 2 bases and J 5 bases; bases outside gene matches: 5. The germline gives CDR1 ENHRY, CDR2 SYGVKD.

This rearrangement joins TRBV2 to TRBJ1-5; possibly TRBD1 for D (6 bases). The germline V gene has CDR1 SNHLY and CDR2 FYNNEI. With 6 bases removed from V and 5 bases from J, the gap between germline ends came to 14 bases. The CDR3 sequence is 14 residues long. CDR3 in DNA: TGTGCCAGCAGGACCGACAGGTCATATCAGCCCCAGCATTTT. This gives the protein CASRTDRSYQPQHF.